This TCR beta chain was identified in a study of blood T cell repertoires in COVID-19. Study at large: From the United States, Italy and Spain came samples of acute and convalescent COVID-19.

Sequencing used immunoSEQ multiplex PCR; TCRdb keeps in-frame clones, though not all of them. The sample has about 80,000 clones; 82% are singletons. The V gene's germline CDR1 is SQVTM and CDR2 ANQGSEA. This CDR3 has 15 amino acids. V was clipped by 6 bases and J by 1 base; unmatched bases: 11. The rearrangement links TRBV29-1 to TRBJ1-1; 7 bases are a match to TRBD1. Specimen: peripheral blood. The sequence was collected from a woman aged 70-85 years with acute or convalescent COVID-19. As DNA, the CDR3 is TGCAGCGTGAGAGACTCAGGGGGTCCGAACACTGAAGCTTTCTTT. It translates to CSVRDSGGPNTEAFF. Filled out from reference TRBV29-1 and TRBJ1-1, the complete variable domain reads SAVISQKPSRDICQRGTSLTIQCQVDSQVTMMFWYRQQPGQSLTLIATANQGSEATYESGFVIDKFPISRPNLTFSTLTVSNMSPEDSSIYLCSVRDSGGPNTEAFFGQGTRLTVV.